Sequencing of this T cell receptor beta chain was carried out in a study of PD-L1 blockade in urothelial cancer. Findings of the study overall: Tumor-linked clones in blood grew more by 3 weeks in durable-benefit patients.

Produced via immunoSEQ multiplex PCR; TCRdb's table is partial and in-frame only. The sample yields 120,000 or so clones, about 82% seen once. Time point defined: peripheral blood 6 weeks after treatment start. This clone was detected only a few times. Its antigen is as yet unknown. The CDR3 totals 15 residues. V was shortened by 0 bases and J by 0 bases, with 9 bases between the two germline ends. CDR1 is MNHEY and CDR2 is SMNVEV in the germline V gene (reference sequence). Sample: PBMCs, taken around atezolizumab (anti-PD-L1) treatment. The chain joins TRBV27 to TRBJ2-7, with D maybe TRBD2 (6 bases). This TCR derives from a man aged 50 or older with urothelial cancer. CDR3 nucleotides: TGTGCCAGCAGTTTATCGTCGGGAGTCTCCTACGAGCAGTACTTC. Its protein is CASSLSSGVSYEQYF.